This TCR beta chain was retrieved from a study of blood T cell repertoires in COVID-19. About the research overall: Sites across the United States, Italy and Spain contributed samples from acute and convalescent COVID-19.

Here immunoSEQ multiplex PCR was the method, and the copy in TCRdb shows in-frame clones only, minus some. Here the sample spans 83,000 or so clones, about 87% being singletons. The germline V gene encodes CDR1 LNHNV and CDR2 YYDKDF (reference sequence). The CDR3 contains 15 residues. The V gene lost 0 bases and the J gene lost 0 bases, with 8 bases spanning the gap. This rearrangement joins TRBV15 to TRBJ1-2; unclear D gene. The sequencing sample was made of peripheral blood. The sequence came from an elderly man with active or convalescent COVID-19. The CDR3 here is CATSRDNSANYGYTF. DNA of the CDR3: TGTGCCACCAGCAGAGATAACAGTGCTAACTATGGCTACACCTTC.